This record concerns one T cell receptor beta chain sequence. A junction end diverges from the germline sequence, so it may reflect a read error. TCRdb reprocessed the 5' RACE reads via MiXCR and lists one record per CDR3 protein. The data contain approximately 340,000 distinct CDR3 sequences, more than 15% of them singletons. The data are from a study of T-cell memory formation after mild COVID-19. About the study: Clusters were largely donor specific.

The CDR3 spans 16 residues. Germline values: CDR1 KGHDR, CDR2 SFDVKD. The receptor comes from a man aged 18 to 35 who had mild COVID-19 (a few samples of this study predate the infection). Cell type and time point are not known. V is TRBV24-1 and J is TRBJ2-3, with D maybe TRBD2 (5 bases). Specimen: PBMCs or a T cell subset sorted from them (not recorded which). The CDR3 here is CATSDGGGSSTDMQYF. In DNA, the CDR3 is TGTGCCACCAGTGACGGCGGTGGATCTAGCACAGATATGCAGTATTTT.